These 5 T cell receptor beta chains share one sample of origin, sequenced in a study of blood T cell repertoires in COVID-19. Repertoires were generated with immunoSEQ multiplex PCR, while TCRdb's copy carries only in-frame clones and drops some. The sample shows around 180,000 clones, 76% of them seen only once. The sequenced sample was PBMCs or T cells enriched from blood (not recorded which). The receptor source for this set is a woman aged 50 to 65 with acute COVID-19.

The chain combines TRBV10-3 with TRBJ2-5, with 10 bases that match TRBD2. Germline CDR1 reads ENHRY; CDR2 reads SYGVKD. The CDR3 sequence is 15 residues long. V lost 4 bases and J lost 2; bases outside the gene matches: 4. The CDR3 nucleotides read TGTGCCATCAGTGGTCAAGCGGGGGGGCAAGAGACCCAGTACTTC. This encodes CAISGQAGGQETQYF.

The J gene is TRBJ2-6, the V gene TRBV5-4, with 7 bases identical to TRBD2. The CDR3 consists of 15 residues. The V segment lost 6 bases and the J segment 2 bases; nucleotides outside the gene matches: 5. CDR1 is SGHNT and CDR2 is YYREEE in the germline V gene (reference sequence). DNA of the CDR3: TGTGCCAGCACCCTGGGGGGGGCTGGGGCCAACGTCCTGACTTTC. Translation: CASTLGGAGANVLTF.

The gene calls are TRBV4-1 and TRBJ1-2; 7 nucleotides align to TRBD1. This CDR3 contains 13 residues. The V and J ends lost 4 bases and 6 bases, in that order; junction bases with no gene match: 5. Germline lookup yields CDR1 MGHRA and CDR2 YSYEKL. CDR3 in DNA: TGCGCCAGCAGCCGACAGGGCCTTAATGGCTACACCTTC. Translated, it gives CASSRQGLNGYTF.

The chain is built from TRBV19 and TRBJ2-1; TRBD1 aligns across 8 bases. This CDR3 comprises 16 residues. The ends lost 2 bases at V and 3 bases at J; junction bases unmatched: 6. Germline CDR1 LNHDA, CDR2 SQIVND (reference sequence). The CDR3 spells CASSIMDREFYNEQFF. Here the CDR3 DNA reads TGTGCCAGTAGTATAATGGACAGGGAATTCTACAATGAGCAGTTCTTC.

V and J are TRBV3-1 (or the pseudogene TRBV3-2) and TRBJ1-5, with D perhaps matching TRBD1 (5 bases). Germline V gene data show CDR1 as LGHDT and CDR2 as YNNKEL (reference sequence). The CDR3 is made up of 15 amino acids. V lost 4 bases and J lost 0, with 10 bases in between. CDR3 sequence: CASSRGGFSNQPQHF. As DNA, the CDR3 is TGTGCCAGCAGCCGGGGGGGGTTTAGCAATCAGCCCCAGCATTTT.